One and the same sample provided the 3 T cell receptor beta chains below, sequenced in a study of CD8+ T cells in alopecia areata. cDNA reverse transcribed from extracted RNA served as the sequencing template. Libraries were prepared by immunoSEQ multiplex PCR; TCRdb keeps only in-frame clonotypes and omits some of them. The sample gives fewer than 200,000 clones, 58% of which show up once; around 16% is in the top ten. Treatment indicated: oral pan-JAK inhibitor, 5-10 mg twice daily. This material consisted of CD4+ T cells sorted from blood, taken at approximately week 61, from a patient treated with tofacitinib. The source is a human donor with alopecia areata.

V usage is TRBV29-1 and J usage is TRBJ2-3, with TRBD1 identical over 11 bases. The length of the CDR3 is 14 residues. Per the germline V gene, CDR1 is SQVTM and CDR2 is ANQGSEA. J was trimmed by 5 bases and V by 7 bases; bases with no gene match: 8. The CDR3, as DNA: TGCAGCGCCATGGGACAGGGGGGTCGAGATACGCAGTATTTT. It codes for CSAMGQGGRDTQYF.

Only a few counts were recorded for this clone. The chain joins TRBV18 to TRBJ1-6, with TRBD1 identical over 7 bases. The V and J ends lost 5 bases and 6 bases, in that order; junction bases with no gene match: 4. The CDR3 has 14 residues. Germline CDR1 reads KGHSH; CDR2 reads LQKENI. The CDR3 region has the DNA TGTGCCAGCTCAAGAGACAGGGCTAATTCACCCCTCCACTTT. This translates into CASSRDRANSPLHF.

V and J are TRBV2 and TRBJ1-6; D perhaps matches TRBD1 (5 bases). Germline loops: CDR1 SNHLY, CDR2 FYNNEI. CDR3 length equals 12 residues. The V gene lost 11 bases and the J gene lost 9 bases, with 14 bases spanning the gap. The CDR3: CASTIGASPLHF. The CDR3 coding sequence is TGTGCCTCCACCATTGGGGCTTCACCCCTCCACTTT.